These T cell receptor beta chains were read from a single sample in a study of blood T cell repertoires in COVID-19. Sequenced by immunoSEQ multiplex PCR; TCRdb stores in-frame clones only, minus some. There are about 29,000 clones in the sample; less than 90% occur only once, and roughly 9.8% lies in the top ten. Sequenced sample: peripheral blood. The receptors come from a man older than 75 with active COVID-19. The CDR3 runs from the conserved cysteine through the conserved F or W. The D gene is left open where the match is weak. Size tells how often a clone was seen (once, few, many) or the class of an expanded clone, and some rows leave it out.

j_call d_call v_call clone_size cdr3_nt cdr3_aa
TRBJ1-1 TRBD1 TRBV5-4 NA TGTGCCAGCAGCTTGAGGACAGGTCTGAACACTGAAGCTTTCTTT CASSLRTGLNTEAFF
TRBJ2-2 NA TRBV14 NA TGTGCCAGCAGAGCAGGGTCAACCGGGGAGCTGTTTTTT CASRAGSTGELFF
TRBJ2-1 TRBD2 TRBV7-2 NA TGTGCCAGCAGCCTCGGGATAGCGGGGTCCAATGAGCAGTTCTTC CASSLGIAGSNEQFF
TRBJ1-2 NA TRBV19 NA TGTGCCAGTAGTATCCCCACTCCTAACTATGGCTACACCTTC CASSIPTPNYGYTF
TRBJ1-2 NA TRBV30 once TGTGCCTGGAGTCCACAGGGATTGGTTCTCGATGGCTACACCTTC CAWSPQGLVLDGYTF
TRBJ1-2 TRBD1 TRBV3-1/TRBV3-2 NA TGTGCCAGCAGCCAAGCTAGGGACAGTTTAGCCTATGGCTACACCTTC CASSQARDSLAYGYTF
TRBJ2-7 TRBD1 TRBV7-3 NA TGTGCCAGCAGCTTAAGACAGGGTGGGGGCTACGAGCAGTACTTC CASSLRQGGGYEQYF
TRBJ2-5 NA TRBV5-1 NA TGCGCCAGCAGGCAAGGACAGCTCCAAGAGACCCAGTACTTC CASRQGQLQETQYF
TRBJ1-2 NA TRBV3-1/TRBV3-2 NA TGTGCCAGCAGCCAAGAGCTAACAGGGAGCTATGGCTACACCTTC CASSQELTGSYGYTF
TRBJ2-5 NA TRBV14 NA TGTGCCAGCAGCCCGCAGGGTATCGGGACCCAGTACTTC CASSPQGIGTQYF
TRBJ2-5 TRBD2 TRBV5-1 NA TGCGCCAGCAGCTTGGTAGTAGCGGGGGGGCGACAAGAGACCCAGTACTTC CASSLVVAGGRQETQYF
TRBJ2-5 NA TRBV4-2 few TGTGCCAGCAGCCAAGTAGGGGGCGCGGGGTTTGGGGAGACCCAGTACTTC CASSQVGGAGFGETQYF
TRBJ2-7 TRBD1 TRBV5-6 few TGTGCCAGCAGCAAGGATGGGACAGACTACGAGCAGTACTTC CASSKDGTDYEQYF
TRBJ2-7 TRBD1 TRBV18 NA TGTGCCAGCTCACCACGGACAGGGGGGGACGAGCAGTACTTC CASSPRTGGDEQYF
TRBJ1-1 NA TRBV5-6 once TGTGCCAGCAGCTTGCGGCGGGTCAACACTGAAGCTTTCTTT CASSLRRVNTEAFF
TRBJ1-1 NA TRBV29-1 NA TGCAGCGTTGAATACAGTCCAAACACTGAAGCTTTCTTT CSVEYSPNTEAFF
TRBJ2-5 NA TRBV5-1 NA TGCGCCAGCAGCTTGGTGGGGGGAAGGACCGCACAAGAGACCCAGTACTTC CASSLVGGRTAQETQYF
TRBJ2-2 NA TRBV14 NA TGTGCCAGCAGCCAGAGGTATCGCAGCACGAACACCGGGGAGCTGTTTTTT CASSQRYRSTNTGELFF
TRBJ2-5 TRBD2 TRBV6-5 once TGTGCCAGCAGTTACTCGAGGGCGGGGGGGCAAGAGACCCAGTACTTC CASSYSRAGGQETQYF
TRBJ2-7 NA TRBV2 NA TGTGCCAGCAGTGCGGTGGGCAGGTCCTACGAGCAGTACTTC CASSAVGRSYEQYF
TRBJ1-6 NA TRBV4-1 NA TGCGCCAGCAGCCAAGACCGAGCAGGGCTTAATTCACCCCTCCACTTT CASSQDRAGLNSPLHF
TRBJ1-1 NA TRBV10-3 NA TGTGCCATTAGAGATACCGGGACAACGAACACTGAAGCTTTCTTT CAIRDTGTTNTEAFF
TRBJ2-6 TRBD2 TRBV19 NA TGTGCCAGTAGTAACGCTGGGAGGGCTGGGGCCAACGTCCTGACTTTC CASSNAGRAGANVLTF
TRBJ1-1 TRBD1 TRBV28 few TGTGCCAGCAGTTTGTCTCAGGGGGCCGGGAACACTGAAGCTTTCTTT CASSLSQGAGNTEAFF